The TCR beta chain described here comes from a study of early T cells in non-severe SARS-CoV-2 infection (dated by TCRdb to about 2021). For the wider study: Because TCR sequencing relied on bulk RNA taken from unsorted whole blood, pairing of alpha and beta chains was not possible. The paper as a whole reports these results and caveats: Matching against VDJdb was skewed toward anti-spike CD8 responses, likely underestimated virus-specific expansions, and missed private and CD4 specificities.

V and J lose 4 bases and 4 bases, and a span of 10 bases separates them. Per the germline V gene, SGHRS is the CDR1 and YFSETQ is the CDR2. From cysteine to phenylalanine, the CDR3 is 13 amino acids long. CDR3 DNA is the only sequence kept; it has 39 bases, read in frame from the first base. Set within a cohort of healthcare workers in London, UK, this nested case-control study involved weekly PCR testing of nasopharyngeal swabs along with blood sampling. Healthcare workers were enrolled in the week of the UK lockdown, from 23 to 31 March 2020, and were followed every week for up to roughly 16 weeks. This clonotype showed up just a few times. Its cognate antigen has yet to be identified. Base qualities are not recorded, but no much larger clone differs from it by a single base. The library was produced with 5' RACE. The run used a NextSeq 500. To correct for sequencing error and PCR bias, the TCR library protocol tagged individual cDNA molecules with unique molecular identifiers. Both TCR alpha and beta chains were sequenced, and tight co-correlation was observed between alpha and beta sequence abundances in each sample. Per the authors' processing: V gene, J gene and CDR3 annotation of TCR sequences was performed with Decombinator V4. TCRs were defined as expanded if a significant change between any two time points was detected under a Poisson model with p below 0.0001. Abundances of TCRs were expressed as counts per million after normalisation to the total number of TCRs sequenced in each sample. TRAV1-2 paired with TRAJ12, TRAJ20 or TRAJ33 defined MAIT TCRs, while TRAV10 paired with TRAJ18 defined iNKT TCRs. VDJdb, accessed 1 November 2021, was searched for CMV, EBV and SARS-CoV-2 annotated TCRs, excluding TCRs annotated for multiple antigens. TCRdb's own reprocessing of the public reads used fastp at Q25 and MiXCR and kept productive beta chains. One record per CDR3 amino acid sequence lists the most common genes and DNA. The V and J calls come from TCRdb's annotation, not from the publication. A total of roughly 29,000 distinct CDR3 sequences appear in this sample, 4.5% of them only once. The ten biggest clones cover 6% to 6.5% of the sample.

This clonotype was sampled from an adult who was a healthcare worker with PCR-confirmed SARS-CoV-2 infection or an uninfected control (not recorded which). The rearranged chain carries TRBV5-1 and TRBJ2-3; the D gene is possibly TRBD1, with 5 bases matching. Sequencing was carried out using whole blood. The CDR3 has the sequence CASSPTVADTQYF. The nucleotide sequence is given as TGCGCCAGCAGCCCGACAGTGGCAGATACGCAGTATTTT.